This TCR beta chain came from a study of cytomegalovirus exposure and HLA in healthy donors. In germline, CDR1 is SGHTA, CDR2 FQGTGA. This CDR3 is built from 12 residues. The V end lost 6 bases, the J end lost 2 bases, and 6 bases lay between the germline ends. The primer mix had 60 Vbeta and 13 Jbeta primers. The table came from immunoSEQ multiplex PCR; TCRdb's copy has only in-frame clones and leaves some out. The profile shows under 150,000 clones, 70% to 75% of them singletons. The rearrangement joins TRBV7-3 to TRBJ2-3, with unresolved D. The sequencing input was PBMCs. The source of this sequence is a woman aged 18-30 years in good health and CMV-seronegative. CDR3 DNA sequence: TGTGCCAGCAGTGGCTCCACAGATACGCAGTATTTT. It translates to CASSGSTDTQYF.